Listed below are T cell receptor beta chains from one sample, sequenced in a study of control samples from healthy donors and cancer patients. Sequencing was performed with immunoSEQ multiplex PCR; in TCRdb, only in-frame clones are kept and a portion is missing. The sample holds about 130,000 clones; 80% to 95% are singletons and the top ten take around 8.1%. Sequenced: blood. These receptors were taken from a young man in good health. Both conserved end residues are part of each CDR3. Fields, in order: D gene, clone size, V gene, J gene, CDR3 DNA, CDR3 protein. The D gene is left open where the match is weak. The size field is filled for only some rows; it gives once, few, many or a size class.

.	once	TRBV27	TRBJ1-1	TGTGCCACCTTAGGGGAGGGAGCTGAAGCTTTCTTT	CATLGEGAEAFF
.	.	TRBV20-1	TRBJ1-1	TGCAGTGCTAGTTTCACAAGGGTTGAGACTGAAGCTTTCTTT	CSASFTRVETEAFF
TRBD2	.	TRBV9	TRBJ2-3	TGTGCCAGCAGCGGTCGAGCGGGGGGGTCGAGCACAGATACGCAGTATTTT	CASSGRAGGSSTDTQYF
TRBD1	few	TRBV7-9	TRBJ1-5	TGTGCCAGCAGCTTAGCCGGGACAGGGGCTCAGCCCCAGCATTTT	CASSLAGTGAQPQHF
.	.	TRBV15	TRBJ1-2	TGTGCCACCAGCAGAGACAAAAACTATGGCTACACCTTC	CATSRDKNYGYTF
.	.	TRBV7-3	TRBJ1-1	TGTGCCAGCAGCTCAGGGGTGAACACTGAAGCTTTCTTT	CASSSGVNTEAFF
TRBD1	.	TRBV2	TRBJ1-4	TGTGCCAGCAGTGGACGGACAGGGTTGGATGAAAAACTGTTTTTT	CASSGRTGLDEKLFF
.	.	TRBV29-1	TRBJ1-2	TGCAGCGTTGAAAAGGTTCCTGGGTCACCCCTCTATGGCTACACCTTC	CSVEKVPGSPLYGYTF
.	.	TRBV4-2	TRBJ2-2	TGTGCCAGCAGCCAAGTTTCGAGGTCCACCGGGGAGCTGTTTTTT	CASSQVSRSTGELFF
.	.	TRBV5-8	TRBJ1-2	TGTGCCAGCAGCTTGATGGGTTCGAACTATGGCTACACCTTC	CASSLMGSNYGYTF
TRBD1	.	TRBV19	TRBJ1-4	TGTGCCAGTAGTATTGGGGACAGGGAAAAACTGTTTTTT	CASSIGDREKLFF
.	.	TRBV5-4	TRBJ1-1	TGTGCCAGCAGCGGGGGCAGAACTGAAGCTTTCTTT	CASSGGRTEAFF
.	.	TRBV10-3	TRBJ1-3	TGTGCCATCAGTGAGGGGCTCCCAGGTGTGGACACCATATATTTT	CAISEGLPGVDTIYF
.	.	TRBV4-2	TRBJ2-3	TGTGCCAGCAGCCAAGAGTCCCTAGCGAAAGCGTTCACAGATACGCAGTATTTT	CASSQESLAKAFTDTQYF
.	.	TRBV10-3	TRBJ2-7	TGTGCCATCATGGGTGGGGAGTCCTACGAGCAGTACTTC	CAIMGGESYEQYF
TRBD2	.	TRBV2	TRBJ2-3	TGTGCCAGCACCGGACTAGCGGGGGAATGGACAGATACGCAGTATTTT	CASTGLAGEWTDTQYF
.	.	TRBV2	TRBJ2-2	TGTGCCAGCAGTGGTCAAAGAAACACCGGGGAGCTGTTTTTT	CASSGQRNTGELFF
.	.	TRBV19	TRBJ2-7	TGTGCCAGTACCCCGGGACCCAGCTACGAGCAGTACTTC	CASTPGPSYEQYF
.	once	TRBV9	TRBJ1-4	TGTGCCAGCAGCGCTGGGGCATCTCCACCGGGAACTAATGAAAAACTGTTTTTT	CASSAGASPPGTNEKLFF
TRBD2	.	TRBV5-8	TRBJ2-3	TGTGCCAGCAGTGCTAGCGGGGTGGATACGCAGTATTTT	CASSASGVDTQYF
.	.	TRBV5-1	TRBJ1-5	TGCGCCAGCAGCTTGAGCGTTGGAGATCAGCCCCAGCATTTT	CASSLSVGDQPQHF
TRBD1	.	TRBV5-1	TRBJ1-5	TGCGCCAGCAGTCTGGACAGGGACAATCAGCCCCAGCATTTT	CASSLDRDNQPQHF
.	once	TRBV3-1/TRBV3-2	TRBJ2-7	TGTGCCAGCAGCCACCATCGTGCGCGCGCGAGGGCGAGGGCCTACGAGCAGTACTTC	CASSHHRARARARAYEQYF
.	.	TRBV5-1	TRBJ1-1	TGCGCCAGCAGCGACGGGTCCGGGACACTTGAAGCTTTCTTT	CASSDGSGTLEAFF
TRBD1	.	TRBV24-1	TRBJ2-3	TGTGCCACCACTTATAGGACAGGGAAAGAAACAGATACGCAGTATTTT	CATTYRTGKETDTQYF
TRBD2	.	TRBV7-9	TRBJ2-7	TGTGCCAGCAGCCAGGGGACTAGCGGGCACTCCTACGAGCAGTACTTC	CASSQGTSGHSYEQYF
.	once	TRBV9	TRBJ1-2	TGTGCCAGCAGCCCCCGGGACCGTTCGGACTATGGCTACACCTTC	CASSPRDRSDYGYTF
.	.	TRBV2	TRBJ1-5	TGTGCCAGCAGTGAAGGAAGGGACCGCCAGCCCCAGCATTTT	CASSEGRDRQPQHF
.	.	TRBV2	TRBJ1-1	TGTGCCAGCAGTGAAATCTCTCTGAAGGGTGAAGCTTTCTTT	CASSEISLKGEAFF
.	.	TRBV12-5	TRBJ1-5	TGTGCTAGTGGTTTGGCTCCGGGACATTATAGCAATCAGCCCCAGCATTTT	CASGLAPGHYSNQPQHF
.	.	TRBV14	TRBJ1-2	TGTGCCAGCAGCCAAGACCAGACGGGAATAGGCTACACCTTC	CASSQDQTGIGYTF
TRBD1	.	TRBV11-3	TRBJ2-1	TGTGCCAGCAGCTTAGATCCGCAGGGGGTCGTCCCCAATGAGCAGTTCTTC	CASSLDPQGVVPNEQFF
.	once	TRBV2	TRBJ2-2	TGTGCCAGCAGCGTCAGGAGGTCCGGCGGGGAGCTGTTTTTT	CASSVRRSGGELFF
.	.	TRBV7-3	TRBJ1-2	TGTGCCAGCAGCTTAACGGGGGGAAACTATGGCTACACCTTC	CASSLTGGNYGYTF
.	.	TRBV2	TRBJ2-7	TGTGCCAGCAGTCAACTGGACATACAGTACTTC	CASSQLDIQYF
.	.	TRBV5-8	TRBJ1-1	TGTGCCAGCAGCTTAAACACTGAAGCTTTCTTT	CASSLNTEAFF
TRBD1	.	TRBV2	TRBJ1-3	TGTGCCAGCAGTGACAGGGGGCTCGGAAACACCATATATTTT	CASSDRGLGNTIYF
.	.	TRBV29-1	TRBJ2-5	TGCAGCGTTGAGCGATTTAGTTCTCAAGAGACCCAGTACTTC	CSVERFSSQETQYF
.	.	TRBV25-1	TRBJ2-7	TGTGCCAGCAGAGGGCCTACCAAGCACGAGCAGTACTTC	CASRGPTKHEQYF
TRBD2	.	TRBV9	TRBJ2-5	TGTGCCAGCAGCGACCCTCTCTTTAGCGGGGGGGCGGCAGAGACCCAGTACTTC	CASSDPLFSGGAAETQYF
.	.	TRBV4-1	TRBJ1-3	TGCGCCAGCAGCCGTCAAGGACTGACACTAAGATCCTCTGGAAACACCATATATTTT	CASSRQGLTLRSSGNTIYF
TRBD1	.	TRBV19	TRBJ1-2	TGTGCCAGTAGTATGTACCAGGGACAGGGGGCGATCTATGGCTACACCTTC	CASSMYQGQGAIYGYTF
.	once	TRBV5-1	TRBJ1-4	TGCGCCAGCAGCCCCGTCGGGCAGTCTAATGAAAAACTGTTTTTT	CASSPVGQSNEKLFF
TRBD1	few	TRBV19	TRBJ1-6	TGTGCCAGTAGTCCGGGGACAGCGAACCCACCCCTCCACTTT	CASSPGTANPPLHF
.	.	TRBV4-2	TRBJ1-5	TGTGCCAGCAGCGGAGGAACGGATTACAATCAGCCCCAGCATTTT	CASSGGTDYNQPQHF
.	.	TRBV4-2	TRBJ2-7	TGTGCCAGCAGCCGCGGACTGCCAAACGAGCAGTACTTC	CASSRGLPNEQYF
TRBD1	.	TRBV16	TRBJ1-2	TGTGCCAGCAGCCAATTTTCAGGGGGCAACTATGGCTACACCTTC	CASSQFSGGNYGYTF
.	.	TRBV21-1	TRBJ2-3	TGTGCCAGCAGCGCTCCCGGGACAGCAGACACAGATACGCAGTATTTT	CASSAPGTADTDTQYF
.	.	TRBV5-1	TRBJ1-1	TGCGCCAGCAGCTTGACAGGGTGGGCTGAAGCTTTCTTT	CASSLTGWAEAFF
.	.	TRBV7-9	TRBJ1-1	TGTGCCAGCAGCTGGGACCTTCTGAACACTGAAGCTTTCTTT	CASSWDLLNTEAFF
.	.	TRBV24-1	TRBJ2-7	TGTGCCACCACCCATCCCTCCTACGAGCAGTACTTC	CATTHPSYEQYF
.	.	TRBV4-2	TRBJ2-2	TGTGCCAGCAGCCAAGAAGGCGGCGACACCGGGGAGCTGTTTTTT	CASSQEGGDTGELFF
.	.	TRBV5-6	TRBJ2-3	TGTGCCAGCAGCTCGGCTTTGGAGGCAGATACGCAGTATTTT	CASSSALEADTQYF
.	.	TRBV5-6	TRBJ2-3	TGTGCCAGCAGATTCGGACAGACCACAGATACGCAGTATTTT	CASRFGQTTDTQYF